The sequence of this T cell receptor (beta chain) was determined in a study of radiation and T cells in renal cell carcinoma (dated by TCRdb to 2020 to 2021). About the investigation overall: Samples were obtained from a clinical trial, in which 15 Gy stereotactic body radiation therapy was delivered to primary renal cell carcinomas and nephrectomy was performed 4 weeks later. In total, 53 samples underwent TCR beta sequencing: 25 or so tumors plus 27 peripheral blood samples. A total of about 4 million unique CDR3 nucleotide sequences, encoding 2.5 million to 3 million unique CDR3 amino acid sequences, were found across all 50 or so samples.

A remark on this clone: What antigen it recognizes has not been identified. The record has no base qualities; no much larger clone is one base away.

Overall study results and their limits: No pretreatment tumor biopsies were available, so the baseline intratumoral presence of clonotypes could not be determined. Tracking of blood repertoire dynamics stopped at around 4 weeks after treatment, with no follow-up past that point. An increase in top tumor clonotypes in blood was observed from baseline to 2 weeks post-radiation, followed by contraction by 4 weeks, which was taken to suggest transient expansion of tumor-resident clones. Because the trial had a single-armed design, the trial could not examine how radiation dose or scheduling affected the TCR repertoire.

V lost 3 bases and J lost 0 bases; the stretch between them is 9 bases long. Counted from cysteine to phenylalanine, this CDR3 has 15 amino acids. The read is trimmed to its CDR3 DNA, 45 bases read in frame from base 1. The germline V gene encodes CDR1 LNHDA and CDR2 SQIVND (reference sequence). The intended sense of this specimen's time point label: baseline pretreatment blood. Sample treatment or condition, as interpreted from the label and publication: 15 Gy SBRT to primary tumor, nephrectomy 4 weeks later. Serial peripheral blood from radiation-treated patients was sampled at baseline, 2 weeks and 4 weeks after SBRT to track tumor-enriched clonotypes. Every patient's renal cell carcinoma showed clear cell pathology. The QIAamp DNA Blood Mini Kit (Qiagen) was used to prepare genomic DNA for TCR sequencing. The analyses included only samples that passed all quality control checks. TCR beta libraries were generated from genomic DNA with the immunoSEQ kit, following the manufacturer's recommendations. Library preparation used a first multiplex PCR with proprietary primers, then a second PCR adding unique barcodes, with bead cleanups after each round. Each sample batch included a kit-provided positive control reaction and a negative control reaction. The final libraries underwent checking on an Agilent 4200 TapeStation D1000 ScreenTape, volumetric pooling, and quantification by qPCR. Sequencing ran on an Illumina NextSeq500 with a MidOutput 150-cycle cartridge, using 156 Read1 and 15 Index1 cycles with kit custom primers. The pooled library was loaded at roughly 0.92 pM with a roughly 22% PhiX control spike-in. The paper's processing steps were these. The vendor-processed data were analyzed in R, and a clonotype was defined as all T cells that share the same CDR3 nucleotide sequence. For clone abundance analyses, frequencies were normalized to the 10,000 most abundant clones in each sample. Public T cell clones, which averaged fewer than five per sample, were removed prior to analysis. An abundance difference of at least 32-fold between compartments was the criterion for calling clonotypes tumor-enriched or baseline blood-enriched. A beta-binomial differential abundance model was used to identify clonotypes that expanded or contracted between blood time points. Tumor-blood repertoire similarity was measured with the Baroni-Urbani and Buser coefficient, and group comparisons used two-tailed Wilcoxon tests in R. TCRdb holds this immuneACCESS table with in-frame rearrangements only. Some clones are missing; in checked studies, unresolved V genes explain under half, and the rest has no known cause. That table is the source of V, J and clone size, and D and trimming were worked out from the DNA. The sample records tens of thousands of clones, about 79% of which are singletons. Approximately 6.4% of the sample is held by the ten biggest clonotypes.

The chain was built from TRBV19 and TRBJ1-5; there is no confident call for the D gene. The sample consisted of blood, taken from a patient whose treatment included radiotherapy and nephrectomy. The TCR originated in a man aged 55 to 70 with renal cell carcinoma. DNA sequence: TGTGCCAGTAGTATTCCCAGACCTAGCAATCAGCCCCAGCATTTT. This yields the protein CASSIPRPSNQPQHF. Joined to the reference TRBV19 and TRBJ1-5 proteins, this CDR3 gives the full variable domain: DGGITQSPKYLFRKEGQNVTLSCEQNLNHDAMYWYRQDPGQGLRLIYYSQIVNDFQKGDIAEGYSVSREKKESFPLTVTSAQKNPTAFYLCASSIPRPSNQPQHFGDGTRLSIL.